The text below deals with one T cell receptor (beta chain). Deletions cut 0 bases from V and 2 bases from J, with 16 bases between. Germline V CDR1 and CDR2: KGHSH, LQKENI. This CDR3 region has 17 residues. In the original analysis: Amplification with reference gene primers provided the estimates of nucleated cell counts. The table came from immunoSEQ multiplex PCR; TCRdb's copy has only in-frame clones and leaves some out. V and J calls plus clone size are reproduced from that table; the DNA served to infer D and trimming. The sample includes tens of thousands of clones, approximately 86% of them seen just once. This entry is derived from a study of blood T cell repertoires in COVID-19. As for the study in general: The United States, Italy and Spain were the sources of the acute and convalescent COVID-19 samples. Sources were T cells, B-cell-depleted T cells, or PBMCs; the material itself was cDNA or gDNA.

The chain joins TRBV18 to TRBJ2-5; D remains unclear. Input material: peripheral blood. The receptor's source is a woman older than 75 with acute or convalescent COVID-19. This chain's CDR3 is CASSPPFGFGPQETQYF. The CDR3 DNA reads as TGTGCCAGCTCACCACCTTTCGGTTTTGGTCCTCAAGAGACCCAGTACTTC.